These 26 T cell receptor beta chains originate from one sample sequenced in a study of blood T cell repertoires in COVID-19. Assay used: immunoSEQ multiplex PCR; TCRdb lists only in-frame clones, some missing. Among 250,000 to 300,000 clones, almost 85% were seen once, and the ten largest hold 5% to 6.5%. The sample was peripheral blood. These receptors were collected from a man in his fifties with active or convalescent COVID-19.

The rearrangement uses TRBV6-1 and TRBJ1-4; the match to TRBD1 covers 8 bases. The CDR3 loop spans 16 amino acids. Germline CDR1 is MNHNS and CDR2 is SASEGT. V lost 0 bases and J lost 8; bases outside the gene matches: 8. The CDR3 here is CASSEAAGGIGEKLFF. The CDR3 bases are TGTGCCAGCAGTGAAGCGGCAGGGGGCATAGGGGAAAAACTGTTTTTT.

The CDR3 is CASSLTRAPLGELFF. The CDR3 coding sequence is TGTGCCAGCAGCTTAACGAGGGCTCCCTTGGGGGAGCTGTTTTTT. The chain is built from TRBV7-3 and TRBJ2-2; D may be TRBD2 (5 bases). This CDR3 contains 15 residues. V shed 0 bases and J shed 8 bases, with 13 bases lying between them. Germline V gene lookup returns CDR1 SGHTA and CDR2 FQGTGA.

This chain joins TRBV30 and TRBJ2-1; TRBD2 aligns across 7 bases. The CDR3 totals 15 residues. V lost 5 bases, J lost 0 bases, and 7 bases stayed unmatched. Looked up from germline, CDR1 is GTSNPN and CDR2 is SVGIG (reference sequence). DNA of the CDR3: TGTGCCTGGGACTTTAGCGGGCACTCCTACAATGAGCAGTTCTTC. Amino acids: CAWDFSGHSYNEQFF.

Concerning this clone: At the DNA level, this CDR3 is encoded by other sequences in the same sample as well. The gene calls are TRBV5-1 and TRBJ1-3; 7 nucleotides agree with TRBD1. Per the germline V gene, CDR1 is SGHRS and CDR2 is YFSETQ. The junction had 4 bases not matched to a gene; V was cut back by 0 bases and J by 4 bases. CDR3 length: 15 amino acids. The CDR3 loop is CASSLGQGYGNTIYF. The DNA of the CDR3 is TGCGCCAGCAGCTTGGGACAGGGCTACGGAAACACCATATATTTT. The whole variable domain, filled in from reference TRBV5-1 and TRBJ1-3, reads KAGVTQTPRYLIKTRGQQVTLSCSPISGHRSVSWYQQTPGQGLQFLFEYFSETQRNKGNFPGRFSGRQFSNSRSEMNVSTLELGDSALYLCASSLGQGYGNTIYFGEGSWLTVV.

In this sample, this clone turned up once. The CDR3 nucleotides read TGCAGTGCTAGTAGGTGGACAGGGGAGGAACCCCAGCATTTT. It encodes CSASRWTGEEPQHF. This sequence joins TRBV20-1 and TRBJ1-5, with 9 bases identical to TRBD1. CDR1 and CDR2 (germline): DFQATT, SNEGSKA (reference sequence). J was trimmed by 10 bases and V by 3 bases; bases with no gene match: 10. The CDR3 sequence is 14 residues long.

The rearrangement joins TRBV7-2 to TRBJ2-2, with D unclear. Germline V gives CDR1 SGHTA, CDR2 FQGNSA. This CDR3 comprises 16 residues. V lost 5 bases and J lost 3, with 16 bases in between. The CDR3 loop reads CASSPLALQHTGELFF. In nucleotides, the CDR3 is TGTGCCAGCAGCCCCTTGGCCTTACAGCACACCGGGGAGCTGTTTTTT.

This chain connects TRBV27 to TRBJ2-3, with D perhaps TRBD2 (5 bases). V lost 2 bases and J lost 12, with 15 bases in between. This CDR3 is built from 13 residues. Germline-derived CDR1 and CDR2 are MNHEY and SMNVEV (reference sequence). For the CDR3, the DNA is TGTGCCAGCAGTTTAAGTAGGCTCGGGGATCAGTATTTT. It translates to CASSLSRLGDQYF.

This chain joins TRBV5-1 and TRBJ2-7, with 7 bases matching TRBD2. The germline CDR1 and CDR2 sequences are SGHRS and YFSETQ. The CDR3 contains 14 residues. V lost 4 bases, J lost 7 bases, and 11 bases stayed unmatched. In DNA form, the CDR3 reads TGCGCCAGCAGCCCGGGACTAAACACCGGAGAGCAGTACTTC. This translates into CASSPGLNTGEQYF.

The CDR3 region has the DNA TGTGCCAGCAGTTCCCCCGGGAGGGCCACCTACGAGCAGTACTTC. It is translated as CASSSPGRATYEQYF. The chain is built from TRBV28 and TRBJ2-7; 8 nucleotides match TRBD2. CDR3 length equals 15 residues. The V gene end was trimmed by 4 bases and the J gene end by 2 bases; junction bases not matched to a gene: 7. Germline V CDR1 and CDR2: MDHEN, SYDVKM.

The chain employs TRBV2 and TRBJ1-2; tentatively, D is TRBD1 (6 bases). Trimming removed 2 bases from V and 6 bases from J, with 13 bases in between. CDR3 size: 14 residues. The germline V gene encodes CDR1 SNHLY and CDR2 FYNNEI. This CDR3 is CASSEWGRQDGYTF. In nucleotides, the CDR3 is TGTGCCAGCAGTGAATGGGGCCGACAGGATGGCTACACCTTC.

CDR3 sequence: CAWSGDLVGGQPQHF. The CDR3 DNA is TGTGCCTGGAGCGGGGACTTAGTTGGCGGCCAGCCCCAGCATTTT. The chain has TRBV30 and TRBJ1-5, with D possibly matching TRBD1 (5 bases). Trimming shortened V by 3 bases and J by 7 bases, and 19 bases separated the two germline ends. Germline V CDR1 and CDR2: GTSNPN, SVGIG (reference sequence). This CDR3 is 15 amino acids long.

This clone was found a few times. The CDR3 bases are TGTGCCAGTAGTAGTTCTTTTTCGGACTATGGCTACACCTTC. Translating gives CASSSSFSDYGYTF. V usage is TRBV19 and J usage is TRBJ1-2; D call uncertain. The V end was cut by 4 bases, the J end by 3 bases, with 12 bases between. Germline assignment: CDR1 LNHDA and CDR2 SQIVND (reference sequence). The CDR3 contains 14 residues.

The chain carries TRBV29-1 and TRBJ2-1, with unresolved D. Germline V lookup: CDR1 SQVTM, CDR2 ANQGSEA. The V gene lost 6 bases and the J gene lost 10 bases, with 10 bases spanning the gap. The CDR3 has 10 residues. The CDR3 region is CSVVVNEQFF. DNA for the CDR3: TGCAGCGTGGTAGTAAACGAGCAGTTCTTC.

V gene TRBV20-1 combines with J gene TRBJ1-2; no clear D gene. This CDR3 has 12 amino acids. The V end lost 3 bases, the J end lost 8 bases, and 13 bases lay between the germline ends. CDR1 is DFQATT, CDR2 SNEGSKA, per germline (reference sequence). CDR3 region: CSASLRDLGYTF. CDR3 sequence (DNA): TGCAGTGCTAGTCTACGGGATCTAGGCTACACCTTC.

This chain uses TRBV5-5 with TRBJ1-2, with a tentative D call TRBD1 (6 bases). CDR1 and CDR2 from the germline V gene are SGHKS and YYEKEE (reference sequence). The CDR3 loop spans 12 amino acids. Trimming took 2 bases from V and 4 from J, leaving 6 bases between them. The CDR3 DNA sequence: TGTGCCAGCAGCTTACAGGGCTATGGCTACACCTTC. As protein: CASSLQGYGYTF.

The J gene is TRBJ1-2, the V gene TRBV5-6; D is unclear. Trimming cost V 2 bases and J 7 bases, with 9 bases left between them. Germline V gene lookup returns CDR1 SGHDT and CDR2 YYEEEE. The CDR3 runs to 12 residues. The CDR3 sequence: CASSFPAGGYTF. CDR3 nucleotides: TGTGCCAGCAGCTTTCCGGCAGGTGGCTACACCTTC. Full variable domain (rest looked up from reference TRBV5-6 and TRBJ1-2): DAGVTQSPTHLIKTRGQQVTLRCSPKSGHDTVSWYQQALGQGPQFIFQYYEEEERQRGNFPDRFSGHQFPNYSSELNVNALLLGDSALYLCASSFPAGGYTFGSGTRLTVV.

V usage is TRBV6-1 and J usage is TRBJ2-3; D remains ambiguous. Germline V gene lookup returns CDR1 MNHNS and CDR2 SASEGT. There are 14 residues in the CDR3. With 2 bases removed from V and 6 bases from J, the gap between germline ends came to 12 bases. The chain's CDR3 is CASSESPFLDTQYF. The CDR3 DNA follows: TGTGCCAGCAGTGAATCCCCGTTCTTGGATACGCAGTATTTT.

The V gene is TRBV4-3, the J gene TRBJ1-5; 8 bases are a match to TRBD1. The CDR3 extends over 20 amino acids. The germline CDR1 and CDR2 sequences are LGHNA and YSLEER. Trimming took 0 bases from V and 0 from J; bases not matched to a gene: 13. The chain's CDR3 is CASSQDGRRDRSYSNQPQHF. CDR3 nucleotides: TGCGCCAGCAGCCAAGATGGACGCCGGGACAGGTCTTATAGCAATCAGCCCCAGCATTTT.

The CDR3 is CASSEKSRFHFF. The DNA for the CDR3 is TGTGCCAGCAGTGAAAAGTCGCGGTTTCACTTTTTT. The chain carries TRBV6-1 and TRBJ1-4; D ambiguous. The germline gives CDR1 MNHNS, CDR2 SASEGT. V lost 2 bases and J lost 17, with 15 bases in between. This CDR3 region has 12 residues.

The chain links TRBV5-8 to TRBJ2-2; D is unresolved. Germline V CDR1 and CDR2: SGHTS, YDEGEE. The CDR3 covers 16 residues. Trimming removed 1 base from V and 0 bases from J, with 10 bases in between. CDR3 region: CASSLSPVPNTGELFF. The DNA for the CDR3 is TGTGCCAGCAGCTTGTCCCCGGTTCCGAACACCGGGGAGCTGTTTTTT. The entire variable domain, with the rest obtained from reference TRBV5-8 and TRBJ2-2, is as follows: EAGVTQSPTHLIKTRGQQATLRCSPISGHTSVYWYQQALGLGLQFLLWYDEGEERNRGNFPPRFSGRQFPNYSSELNVNALELEDSALYLCASSLSPVPNTGELFFGEGSRLTVL.

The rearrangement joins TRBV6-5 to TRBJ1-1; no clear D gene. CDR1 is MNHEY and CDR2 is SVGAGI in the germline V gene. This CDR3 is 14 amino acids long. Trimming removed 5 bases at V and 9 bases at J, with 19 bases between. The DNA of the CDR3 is TGTGCCAGCAGTATATCCCGAGCGGCCCCAAAAGCTTTCTTT. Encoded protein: CASSISRAAPKAFF.

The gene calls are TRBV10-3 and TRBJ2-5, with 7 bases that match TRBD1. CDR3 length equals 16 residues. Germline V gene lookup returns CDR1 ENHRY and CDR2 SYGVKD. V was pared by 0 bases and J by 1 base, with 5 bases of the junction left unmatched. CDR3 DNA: TGTGCCATCAGTGAGTCGTTAGGGGGCTCCCAAGAGACCCAGTACTTC. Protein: CAISESLGGSQETQYF.

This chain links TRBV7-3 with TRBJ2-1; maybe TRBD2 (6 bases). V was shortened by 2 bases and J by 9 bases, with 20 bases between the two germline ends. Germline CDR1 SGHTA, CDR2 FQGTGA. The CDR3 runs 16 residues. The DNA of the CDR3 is TGTGCCAGCAGCTTAGAAGTAAGCGGGTCATCGGGTGAGCAGTTCTTC. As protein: CASSLEVSGSSGEQFF.

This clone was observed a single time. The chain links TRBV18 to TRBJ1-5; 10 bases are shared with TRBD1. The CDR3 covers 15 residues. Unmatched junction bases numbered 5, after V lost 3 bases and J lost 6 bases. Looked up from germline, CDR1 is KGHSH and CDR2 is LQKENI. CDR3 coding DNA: TGTGCCAGCTCACCGGGACAGGGGAATTTTCAGCCCCAGCATTTT. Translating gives CASSPGQGNFQPQHF.

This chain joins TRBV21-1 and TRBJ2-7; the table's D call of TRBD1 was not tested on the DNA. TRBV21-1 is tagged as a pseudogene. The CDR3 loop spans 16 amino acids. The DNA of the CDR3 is TGTGCCAGCACCTATACAGAACCGGGACAGTCCTACGAGCAGTACTTC. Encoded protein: CASTYTEPGQSYEQYF.

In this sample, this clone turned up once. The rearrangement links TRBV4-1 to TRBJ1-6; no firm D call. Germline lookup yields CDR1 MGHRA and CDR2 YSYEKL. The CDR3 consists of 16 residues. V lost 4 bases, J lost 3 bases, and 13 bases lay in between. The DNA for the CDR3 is TGCGCCAGCAGCCCGTTGGTAGCTGTCTATAATTCACCCCTCCACTTT. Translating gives CASSPLVAVYNSPLHF.